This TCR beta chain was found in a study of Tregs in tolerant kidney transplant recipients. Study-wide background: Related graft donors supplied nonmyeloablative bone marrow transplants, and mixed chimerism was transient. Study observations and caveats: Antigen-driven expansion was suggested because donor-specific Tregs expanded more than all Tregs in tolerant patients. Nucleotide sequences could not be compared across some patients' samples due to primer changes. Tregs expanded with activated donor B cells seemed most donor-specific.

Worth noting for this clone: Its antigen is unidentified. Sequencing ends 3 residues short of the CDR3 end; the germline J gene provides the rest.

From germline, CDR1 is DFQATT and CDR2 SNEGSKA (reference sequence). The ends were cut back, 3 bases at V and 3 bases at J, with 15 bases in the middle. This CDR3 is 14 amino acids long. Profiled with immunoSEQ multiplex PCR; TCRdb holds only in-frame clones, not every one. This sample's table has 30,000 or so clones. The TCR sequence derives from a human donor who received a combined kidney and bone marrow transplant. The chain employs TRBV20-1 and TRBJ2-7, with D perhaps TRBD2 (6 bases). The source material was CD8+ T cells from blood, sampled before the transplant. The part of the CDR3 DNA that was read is TGCAGTGCTAGGCTGGGGACTGGATTCTACGAG. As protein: CSARLGTGFYE. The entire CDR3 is CSARLGTGFYEQYF.